This T cell receptor (beta chain) stems from a study of vaccination effects on CD4 cells after COVID-19 (dated by TCRdb to the early 2020s). At the level of the whole study: Participants received two doses of either the BNT162b2 or the mRNA-1273 mRNA SARS-CoV-2 vaccine. SARS-CoV-2 spike-specific CD4+ TCR repertoires from before and after mRNA vaccination were compared in COVID-19 convalescent patients and in infection-naive vaccine recipients. Altogether, 10 COVID-19 convalescent patients and several SARS-CoV-2-naive healthy vaccine recipients made up the full study. The Oncomine TCR Beta short-read assay on an Illumina iSeq 100 was used to sequence cultures from other donors in the study.

CDR1 is given as SNHLY and CDR2 as FYNNEI, both from the germline V gene. The CDR3 sequence holds 13 residues, the cysteine and phenylalanine included. Only the CDR3 DNA is retained, 39 bases long and in frame from the first base. V loses 7 bases, J loses 8 bases, and the germline ends lie 17 bases apart. Libraries were prepared through the immunoSEQ multiplex PCR assay. TCR beta CDR3 sequencing was performed on DNA from the cultured, isolated CD4+ T cells. Per the authors' processing: Non-productive TCR sequences were removed and reads were trimmed to the CDR3 region, keeping CDR3s of at least 7 amino acids. The MANAFEST web app was used to identify antigen-specific clonotypes by comparing expansion in peptide wells with expansion in reference cultures. For clones to be considered positive, expansion at FDR<0.05 versus reference and all other wells, an odds ratio above 5, and a frequency above 0.1% in two replicate wells were required. Clonotypes significantly expanded in SARS-CoV-2 spike wells and in at least one common cold coronavirus spike condition were defined as cross-reactive. CDR3 similarity was assessed by Levenshtein distance with the stringdist R package, and unrooted trees were built with ape in R 3.6.1. Not all clones reach the TCRdb copy of this immuneACCESS table, which keeps in-frame sequences only. Checked studies attribute under half of the gap to unresolved V genes and leave the rest unexplained. The D gene and trimming were derived from the DNA, and the V and J assignments and clone size from that table. In all, the sample holds more than 20,000 clones, and about 74% of those were seen once. Under 3.5% of the sample goes to the ten largest clones.

In the ViraFEST assay, PBMC were stimulated with viral peptide pools, and TCR sequencing was then used to find antigen-specific CD4+ T cell clonotypes based on their expansion. After about 10 days of culture, CD4+ T cells were isolated with the EasySep CD4+ T cell isolation kit. Healthy vaccine recipients had no prior SARS-CoV-2 infection, confirmed by negative nucleocapsid antibodies before and after vaccination. A few million PBMC per well were cultured in IMDM with around 5.3% human AB serum, 10 IU/ml IL-2 and gentamicin, plus 10 ug/ml peptides. Half of the culture medium was replaced with fresh IL-2-containing medium on days 3 and 7. Unless noted otherwise, every peptide stimulation condition was cultured in triplicate wells. Using Ficoll-Paque Plus gradient centrifugation, PBMC were separated from whole blood and then either used fresh or cryopreserved at -140C. The overlapping peptide pools covered the spike proteins of SARS-CoV-2 as well as those of the common cold coronaviruses HCoV-NL63, HCoV-OC43 and HCoV-229E. Genomic DNA was extracted from cultured CD4+ T cells with the QIAamp micro DNA kit.

Details on this clone: Its antigen is still unknown. Base qualities are not provided; no much larger clone lies one nucleotide away.

General study outcomes and caveats: The study was limited by a small number of convalescent patients, and early post-infection timepoints were lacking. Marked clonal contraction was observed in both infection-induced and vaccine-induced clones at late post-vaccination timepoints, consistent with waning T cell responses. In healthy vaccine recipients, vaccine-induced clones were almost all SARS-CoV-2 mono-reactive, with only 1 of 255 cross-reactive with common cold coronaviruses.

The material was CD4+ T cells from PBMCs cultured with SARS-CoV-2 spike peptides, obtained before COVID-19 vaccination. Taken with the paper, the label for cell subset or site translates to: SARS-CoV-2 spike overlapping peptide pool stimulation. The rearrangement combines TRBV2 with TRBJ1-2, with the D gene not clear enough to name. This sequence originates from a human donor who received a COVID-19 vaccine. The nucleotides read TGTGCCAGCACCTTCACGGCCTGGGAAGGCTACACCTTC. Translated, this gives CASTFTAWEGYTF.